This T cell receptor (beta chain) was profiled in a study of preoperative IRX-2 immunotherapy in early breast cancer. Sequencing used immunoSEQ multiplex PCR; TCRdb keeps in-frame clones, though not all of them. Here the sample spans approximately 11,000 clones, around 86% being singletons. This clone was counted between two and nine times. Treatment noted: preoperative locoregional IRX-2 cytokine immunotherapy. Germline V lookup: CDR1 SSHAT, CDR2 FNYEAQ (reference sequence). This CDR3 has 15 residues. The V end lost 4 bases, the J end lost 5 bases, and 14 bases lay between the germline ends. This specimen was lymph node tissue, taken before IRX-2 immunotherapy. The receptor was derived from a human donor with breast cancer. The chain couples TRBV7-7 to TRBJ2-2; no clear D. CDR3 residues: CASSSPGSGTGELFF. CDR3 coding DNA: TGTGCCAGCAGCTCCCCGGGCAGTGGAACCGGGGAGCTGTTTTTT.